This TCR beta chain was captured in a study of T-cell memory formation after mild COVID-19. TCRdb reanalysed the 5' RACE reads using MiXCR and keeps one entry per CDR3 protein. The data hold 110,000 to 150,000 distinct CDR3 sequences, with around 15% observed a single time. This CDR3 is 14 amino acids long. The V and J ends lost 1 base and 9 bases respectively, with 12 bases between them. CDR1 and CDR2 (germline): LGHNA, YSLEER. The source material was PBMCs or a T cell subset sorted from them (not recorded which). This receptor was identified in an adult woman who had mild COVID-19 (a few samples of this study predate the infection). Cell type and time point are not known. The V and J genes are TRBV4-3 and TRBJ2-2; D might be TRBD1 or TRBD2, each matching 5 bases. The CDR3 DNA reads as TGCGCCAGCAGCCAAGGCAGTGGGACCCGGGAGCTGTTTTTT. This translates into CASSQGSGTRELFF.